The 5 T cell receptor beta chains given below trace back to one sample, sequenced in a study of blood T cell repertoires in COVID-19. Sequencing was performed with immunoSEQ multiplex PCR; in TCRdb, only in-frame clones are kept and a portion is missing. Found here are about 75,000 clones, approximately 79% of them singletons; the top ten hold 5% to 5.5%. The sequenced material came from peripheral blood. All receptors derive from an elderly woman with active or convalescent COVID-19.

The chain employs TRBV11-3 and TRBJ2-1; 9 nucleotides line up with TRBD2. V shed 5 bases, J shed 3 bases, and the junction held 5 bases outside the gene matches. This CDR3 is built from 15 residues. Per the germline V gene, CDR1 is SGHNT and CDR2 is YENEEA. For the CDR3, the DNA is TGTGCCAGCAGCCCACATAGCGGGGGCTACAATGAGCAGTTCTTC. This gives the protein CASSPHSGGYNEQFF.

The chain is built from TRBV2 and TRBJ2-3, with 7 bases lining up with TRBD2. Unmatched junction bases numbered 8, after V lost 4 bases and J lost 1 base. The CDR3 runs to 16 residues. Germline lookup yields CDR1 SNHLY and CDR2 FYNNEI. CDR3 loop: CASSVGAGVRTDTQYF. Written as DNA, the CDR3 is TGTGCCAGCAGTGTAGGGGCGGGGGTCCGCACAGATACGCAGTATTTT.

This clone was counted only a few times. J is TRBJ2-2 and V is TRBV7-2; D may be TRBD2 (6 bases). CDR1 SGHTA and CDR2 FQGNSA come from the germline V gene. V lost 5 bases, J lost 3 bases, and 13 bases lay in between. This CDR3 is 15 amino acids long. The CDR3 spells CASSPTVADTGELFF. Here the CDR3 DNA reads TGTGCCAGCAGCCCAACGGTAGCGGACACCGGGGAGCTGTTTTTT.

The CDR3, as DNA: TGTGCCAGCAGTTACTCGCTAGCAGGGGCAGTCTACGAGCAGTACTTC. Translating gives CASSYSLAGAVYEQYF. The gene calls are TRBV6-2 or TRBV6-3 and TRBJ2-7; a weak D match, TRBD1 (6 bases). CDR1 MNHEY and CDR2 SVGEGT come from the germline V gene. Trimming left V 0 bases short and J 3 bases short, with 15 bases between. The CDR3 has 16 amino acids.

The V and J genes are TRBV29-1 and TRBJ2-5, with 8 bases matching TRBD2. The CDR3 sequence is 14 residues long. Trimming took 4 bases from V and 5 from J; bases not matched to a gene: 9. CDR1 and CDR2 (germline): SQVTM, ANQGSEA. The CDR3 nucleotides are TGCAGCGTTGTTTTCGGGGGGGGCCGGGAGACCCAGTACTTC. It specifies CSVVFGGGRETQYF.